This TCR beta chain originates from a study of cytomegalovirus exposure and HLA in healthy donors. Overall study findings and caveats: Among immune exposure information, only CMV serostatus was available. Across donors, presence/absence analyses took sequencing depth to be roughly uniform.

V was clipped by 4 bases and J by 0 bases; unmatched bases: 0. The CDR3 totals 14 residues. CDR1 and CDR2 (germline): MDHEN, SYDVKM. Worth noting for this clone: Its antigen is as yet unknown.

Researchers ran the PCR with 60 Vbeta and 13 Jbeta primers. The assay was immunoSEQ multiplex PCR, and TCRdb's table has in-frame clones only and misses some. The sample lists more than 150,000 clones; about 80% were seen once. This rearrangement joins TRBV28 to TRBJ1-3; 7 bases agree with TRBD1. The sequenced sample was PBMCs. This clonotype was obtained from a woman under 40 in good health and CMV-seronegative. The CDR3 region has the DNA TGTGCCAGCAGTTGGGACAGCTCTGGAAACACCATATATTTT. Translating it yields CASSWDSSGNTIYF.